Detailed here is one T cell receptor (beta chain). This specimen includes other DNA sequences encoding the same CDR3. This record comes from a study of blood T cell repertoires in COVID-19. Study background: In each case, the material was cDNA or gDNA derived from T cells, B-cell-depleted T cells, or PBMCs.

Per the original methods: Amplification from reference gene primers served as the basis for estimated nucleated cell counts. Libraries were prepared by immunoSEQ multiplex PCR; TCRdb keeps only in-frame clonotypes and omits some of them. The V and J calls and clone size were taken over from that table, and D and trimming were inferred from the DNA. The table shows fewer than 250,000 clones, with just under 90% occurring only once. V was pared by 0 bases and J by 0 bases, with 8 bases between. Germline CDR1 and CDR2: SEHNR and FQNEAQ (reference sequence). The CDR3 covers 15 residues. Material: peripheral blood. This chain connects TRBV7-9 to TRBJ1-2; no clear D gene. The receptor was derived from a man aged 30-40 years with COVID-19, enrolled during active disease. The chain's CDR3 is CASSLAPGTNYGYTF. The CDR3 DNA sequence: TGTGCCAGCAGCTTAGCTCCCGGTACTAACTATGGCTACACCTTC.